One T cell receptor beta chain is described in this entry. The antigen is not known. It was template switching that added a universal primer site, and there were unique molecular identifiers on the cDNA. One entry per CDR3 protein results from TCRdb running MiXCR on the 5' RACE reads. Of 400,000 to 600,000 distinct CDR3 sequences in the sample, more than 20% were seen once. This record comes from a study of identical twins. CDR3 length equals 15 residues. V lost 3 bases, J lost 8 bases, and 16 bases lay in between. Study-level points and caveats: Invariant MAIT and iNKT cells may have partly biased zero-insertion analyses. Cord blood beta clonotypes present at high abundance carried fewer insertions; no such pattern appeared in memory repertoires. For monozygotic twins, models underestimated out-of-frame TCR alpha sharing.

Separately, the same data were catalogued under a study of yellow fever vaccine responses in identical twins.

The TCR sequence derives from a woman aged 18-29 years in good health. This sequence joins TRBV12-3 or TRBV12-4 and TRBJ2-2, with D maybe TRBD1 (5 bases). Sequencing was performed on CD4+ T cells sorted from blood. The CDR3: CASSFQGKSRGELFF. CDR3 nucleotides: TGTGCCAGCAGTTTCCAGGGAAAGTCCCGGGGGGAGCTGTTTTTT.